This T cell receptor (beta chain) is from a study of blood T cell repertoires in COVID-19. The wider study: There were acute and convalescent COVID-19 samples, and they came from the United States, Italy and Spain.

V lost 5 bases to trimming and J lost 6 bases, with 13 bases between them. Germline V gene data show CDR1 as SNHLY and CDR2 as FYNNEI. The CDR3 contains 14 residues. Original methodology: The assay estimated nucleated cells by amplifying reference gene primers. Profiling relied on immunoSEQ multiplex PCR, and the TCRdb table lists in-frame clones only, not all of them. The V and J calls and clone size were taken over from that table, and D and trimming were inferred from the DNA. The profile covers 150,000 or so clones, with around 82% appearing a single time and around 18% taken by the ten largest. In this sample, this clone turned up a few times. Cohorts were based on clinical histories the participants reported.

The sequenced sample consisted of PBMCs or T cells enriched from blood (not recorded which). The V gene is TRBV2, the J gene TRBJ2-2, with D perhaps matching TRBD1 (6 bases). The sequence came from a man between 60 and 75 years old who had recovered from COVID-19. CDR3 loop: CASSPLQGPGELFF. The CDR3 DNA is TGTGCCAGCAGTCCATTACAGGGACCCGGGGAGCTGTTTTTT.